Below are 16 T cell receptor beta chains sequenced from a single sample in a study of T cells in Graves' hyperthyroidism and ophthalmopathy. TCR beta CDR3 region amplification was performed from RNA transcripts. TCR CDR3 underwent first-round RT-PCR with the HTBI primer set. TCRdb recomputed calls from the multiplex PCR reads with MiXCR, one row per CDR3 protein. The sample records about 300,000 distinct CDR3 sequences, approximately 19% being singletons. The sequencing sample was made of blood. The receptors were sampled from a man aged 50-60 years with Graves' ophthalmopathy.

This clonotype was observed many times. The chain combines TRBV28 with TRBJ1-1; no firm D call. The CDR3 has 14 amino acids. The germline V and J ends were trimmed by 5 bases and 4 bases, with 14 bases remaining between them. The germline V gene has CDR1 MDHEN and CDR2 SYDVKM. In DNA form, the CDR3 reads TGTGCCAGCAGTCCGGAAATGACGGGCACTGAAGCTTTCTTT. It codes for CASSPEMTGTEAFF.

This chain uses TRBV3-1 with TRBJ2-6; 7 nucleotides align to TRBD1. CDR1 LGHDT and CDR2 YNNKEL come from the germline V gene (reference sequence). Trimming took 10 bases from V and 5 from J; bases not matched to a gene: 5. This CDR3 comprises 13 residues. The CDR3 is CATEGARANVLTF. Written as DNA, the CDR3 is TGTGCCACCGAGGGGGCGCGGGCCAACGTCCTGACTTTC.

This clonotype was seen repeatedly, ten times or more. CDR3 sequence (DNA): TGCAGTGCTAGATCCCCGGCCGCGGGGAGGAATAATTCACCCCTCCACTTT. Translation gives CSARSPAAGRNNSPLHF. This chain connects TRBV20-1 to TRBJ1-6, with D uncertain. Germline assignment: CDR1 DFQATT and CDR2 SNEGSKA (reference sequence). The V gene lost 2 bases and the J gene lost 5 bases, with 19 bases spanning the gap. CDR3 size: 17 residues.

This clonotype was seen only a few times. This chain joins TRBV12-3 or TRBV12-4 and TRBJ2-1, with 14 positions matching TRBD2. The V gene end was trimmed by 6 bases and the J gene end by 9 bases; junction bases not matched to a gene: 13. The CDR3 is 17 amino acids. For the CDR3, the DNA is TGTGCCAGCAGCAGGGGACTAGCGGGAGCTGGAAGGAGTGAGCAGTTCTTC. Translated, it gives CASSRGLAGAGRSEQFF.

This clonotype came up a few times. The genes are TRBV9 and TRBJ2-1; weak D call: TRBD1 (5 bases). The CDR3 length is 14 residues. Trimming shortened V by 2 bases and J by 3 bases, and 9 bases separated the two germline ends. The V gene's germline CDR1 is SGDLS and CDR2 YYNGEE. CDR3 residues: CASSVGDSYNEQFF. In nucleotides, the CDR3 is TGTGCCAGCAGCGTCGGAGACAGCTACAATGAGCAGTTCTTC.

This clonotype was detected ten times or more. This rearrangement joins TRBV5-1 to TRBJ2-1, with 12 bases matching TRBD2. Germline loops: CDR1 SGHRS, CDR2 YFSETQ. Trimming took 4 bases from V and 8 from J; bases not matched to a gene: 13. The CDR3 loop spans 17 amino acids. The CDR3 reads CASSPRTSGTDLDEQFF. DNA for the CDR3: TGCGCCAGCAGCCCGAGGACTAGCGGGACCGATCTGGATGAGCAGTTCTTC.

CDR3 sequence reads: CATSDLREGTTGELFF. In DNA form, the CDR3 reads TGTGCCACCAGTGATTTGCGTGAGGGTACCACCGGGGAGCTGTTTTTT. The chain employs TRBV24-1 and TRBJ2-2, with a tentative D call TRBD2 (5 bases). The CDR3 runs 16 residues. CDR1 KGHDR and CDR2 SFDVKD come from the germline V gene. Trimming pared 0 bases from V and 4 bases from J, leaving 11 bases between.

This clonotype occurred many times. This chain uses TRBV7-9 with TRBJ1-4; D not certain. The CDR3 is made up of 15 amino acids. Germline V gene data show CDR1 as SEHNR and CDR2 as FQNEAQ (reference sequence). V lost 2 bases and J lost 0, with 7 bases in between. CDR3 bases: TGTGCCAGCAGCTTATTTGTCTCAACTAATGAAAAACTGTTTTTT. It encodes CASSLFVSTNEKLFF.

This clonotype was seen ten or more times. The CDR3 here is CASSPGGADTEAFF. CDR3 DNA: TGTGCCAGCAGTCCAGGGGGCGCGGACACTGAAGCTTTCTTT. V gene TRBV11-2 combines with J gene TRBJ1-1; 8 positions match TRBD1. CDR3 length equals 14 residues. Germline V gene data show CDR1 as SGHAT and CDR2 as FQNNGV. Trimming cost V 6 bases and J 3 bases; bases outside gene matches: 6.

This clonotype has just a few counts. CDR3 amino acids: CASSPQAWTSGGNEQFF. The CDR3 region has the DNA TGTGCCAGCAGCCCGCAGGCTTGGACTAGCGGGGGGAATGAGCAGTTCTTC. This chain links TRBV11-2 with TRBJ2-1; 14 bases match TRBD2. This CDR3 spans 17 amino acids. Unmatched junction bases numbered 10, after V lost 5 bases and J lost 7 bases. The germline CDR1 and CDR2 sequences are SGHAT and FQNNGV. The entire variable domain, with the rest obtained from reference TRBV11-2 and TRBJ2-1, is as follows: EAGVAQSPRYKIIEKRQSVAFWCNPISGHATLYWYQQILGQGPKLLIQFQNNGVVDDSQLPKDRFSAERLKGVDSTLKIQPAKLEDSAVYLCASSPQAWTSGGNEQFFGPGTRLTVL.

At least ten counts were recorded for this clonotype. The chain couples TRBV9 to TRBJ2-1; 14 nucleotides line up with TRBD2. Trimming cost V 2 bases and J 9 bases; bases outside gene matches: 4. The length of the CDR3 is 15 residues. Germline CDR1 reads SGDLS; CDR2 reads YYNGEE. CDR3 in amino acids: CASSVGTSGSAEQFF. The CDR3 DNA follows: TGTGCCAGCAGCGTTGGGACTAGCGGGAGTGCTGAGCAGTTCTTC.

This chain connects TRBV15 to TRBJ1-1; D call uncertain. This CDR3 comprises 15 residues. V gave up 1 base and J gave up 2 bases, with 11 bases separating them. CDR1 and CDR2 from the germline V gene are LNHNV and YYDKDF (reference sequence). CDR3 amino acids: CATSRVGQRNTEAFF. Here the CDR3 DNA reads TGTGCCACCAGCAGAGTAGGTCAGAGAAACACTGAAGCTTTCTTT. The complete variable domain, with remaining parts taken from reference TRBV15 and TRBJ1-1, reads DAMVIQNPRYQVTQFGKPVTLSCSQTLNHNVMYWYQQKSSQAPKLLFHYYDKDFNNEADTPDNFQSRRPNTSFCFLDIRSPGLGDTAMYLCATSRVGQRNTEAFFGQGTRLTVV.

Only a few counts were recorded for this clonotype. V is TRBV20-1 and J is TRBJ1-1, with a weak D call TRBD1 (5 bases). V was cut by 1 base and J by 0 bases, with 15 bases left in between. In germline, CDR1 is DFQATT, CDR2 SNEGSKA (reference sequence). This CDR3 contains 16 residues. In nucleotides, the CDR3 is TGCAGTGCTAGAGGGCAATACAGGATCATGAACACTGAAGCTTTCTTT. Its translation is CSARGQYRIMNTEAFF.

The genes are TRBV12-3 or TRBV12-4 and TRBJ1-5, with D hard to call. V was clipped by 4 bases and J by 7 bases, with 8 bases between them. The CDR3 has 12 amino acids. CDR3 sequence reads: CASSSVGQPQHF. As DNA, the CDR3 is TGTGCCAGCAGTTCCGTCGGGCAGCCCCAGCATTTT.

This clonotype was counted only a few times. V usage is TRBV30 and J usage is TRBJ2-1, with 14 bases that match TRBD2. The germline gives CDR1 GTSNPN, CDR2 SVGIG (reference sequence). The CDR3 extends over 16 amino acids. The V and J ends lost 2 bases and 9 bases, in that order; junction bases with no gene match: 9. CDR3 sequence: CAWSPGTSGRRSEQFF. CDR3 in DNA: TGTGCCTGGAGTCCAGGGACTAGCGGGAGAAGGAGTGAGCAGTTCTTC.

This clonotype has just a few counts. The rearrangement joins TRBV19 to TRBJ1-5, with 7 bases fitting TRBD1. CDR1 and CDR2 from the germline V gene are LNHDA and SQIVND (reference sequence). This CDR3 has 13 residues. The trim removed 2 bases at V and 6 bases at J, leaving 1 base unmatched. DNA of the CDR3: TGTGCCAGTAGTATATCAGGGGGTCAGCCCCAGCATTTT. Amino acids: CASSISGGQPQHF.